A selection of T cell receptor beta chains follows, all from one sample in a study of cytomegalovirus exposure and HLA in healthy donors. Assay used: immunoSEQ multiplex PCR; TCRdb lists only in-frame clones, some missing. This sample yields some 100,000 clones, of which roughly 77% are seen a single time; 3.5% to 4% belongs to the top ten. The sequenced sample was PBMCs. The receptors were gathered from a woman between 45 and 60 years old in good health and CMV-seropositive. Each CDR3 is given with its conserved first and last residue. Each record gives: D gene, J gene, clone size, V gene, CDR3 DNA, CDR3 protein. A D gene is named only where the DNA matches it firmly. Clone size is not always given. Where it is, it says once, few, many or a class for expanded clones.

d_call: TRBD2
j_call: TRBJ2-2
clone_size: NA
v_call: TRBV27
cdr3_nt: TGTGCCAGCAGTCCCCCAGCGGGAGGGAACACCGGGGAGCTGTTTTTT
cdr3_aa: CASSPPAGGNTGELFF

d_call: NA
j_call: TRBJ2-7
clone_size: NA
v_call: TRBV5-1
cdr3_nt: TGCGCCAGCAGACAGGGCGGATTGTCGACTTATTACGAGCAGTACTTC
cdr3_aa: CASRQGGLSTYYEQYF

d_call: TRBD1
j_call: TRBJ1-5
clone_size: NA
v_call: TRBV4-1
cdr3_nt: TGCGCCAGCAGCCACGAAGACAGGGGGCGCGATCAGCCCCAGCATTTT
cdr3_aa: CASSHEDRGRDQPQHF

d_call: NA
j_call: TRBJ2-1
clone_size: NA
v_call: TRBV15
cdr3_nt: TGTGCCACCAGCAGAGAAGAGGAGACCTCCTACAATGAGCAGTTCTTC
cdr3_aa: CATSREEETSYNEQFF

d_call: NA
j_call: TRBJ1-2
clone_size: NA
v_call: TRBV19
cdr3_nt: TGTGCCAGTAGTCGTACCAGACTCTATGGCTACACCTTC
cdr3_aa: CASSRTRLYGYTF

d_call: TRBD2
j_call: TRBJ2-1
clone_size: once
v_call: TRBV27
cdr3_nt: TGTGCCAGCAGTTTAATAGCGGGAGGTTCCTACAATGAGCAGTTCTTC
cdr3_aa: CASSLIAGGSYNEQFF

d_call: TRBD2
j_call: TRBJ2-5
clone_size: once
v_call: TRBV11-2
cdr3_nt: TGTGCCAGCAGCAGAGGCGGGAGCGGGGGTTCCCAAGAGACCCAGTACTTC
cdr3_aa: CASSRGGSGGSQETQYF

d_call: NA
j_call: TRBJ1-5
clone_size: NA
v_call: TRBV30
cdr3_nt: TGTGCCTGGAACCAGGGCCACCCCAATCAGCCCCAGCATTTT
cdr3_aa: CAWNQGHPNQPQHF

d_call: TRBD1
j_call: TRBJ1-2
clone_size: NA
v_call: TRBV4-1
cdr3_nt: TGCGCCAGCAGCCAAGATCAGGGGGGTAGAAGTTATGGCTACACCTTC
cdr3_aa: CASSQDQGGRSYGYTF

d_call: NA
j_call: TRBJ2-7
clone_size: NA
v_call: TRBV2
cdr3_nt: TGTGCCAGCGGAGATCGCTACGAGCAGTACTTC
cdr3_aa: CASGDRYEQYF

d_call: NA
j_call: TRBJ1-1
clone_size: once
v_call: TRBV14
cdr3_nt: TGTGCCAGCAGCCAAGAGGCGGGGAGGGCACGAGCTTTCTTT
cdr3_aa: CASSQEAGRARAFF

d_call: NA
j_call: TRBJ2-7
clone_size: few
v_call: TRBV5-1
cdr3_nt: TGCGCCAGCAGCTTGTTAGGGGGAAGCGACGAGCAGTACTTC
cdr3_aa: CASSLLGGSDEQYF

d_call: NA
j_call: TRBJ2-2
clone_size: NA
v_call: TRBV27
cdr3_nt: TGTGCCAGCAGTTTCATCGGCGGGGAGCTGTTTTTT
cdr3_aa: CASSFIGGELFF

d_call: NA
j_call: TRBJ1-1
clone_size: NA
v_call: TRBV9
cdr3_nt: TGTGCCAGCAGCGGAGACAGGAACACTGAAGCTTTCTTT
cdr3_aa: CASSGDRNTEAFF

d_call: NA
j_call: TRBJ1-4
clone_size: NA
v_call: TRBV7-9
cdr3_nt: TGTGCCAGCAGCTTAGGGGGAGGTGCTGAAAAACTGTTTTTT
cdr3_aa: CASSLGGGAEKLFF